The following is a TCR beta chain sequence with its context. A much larger clone differs by one base, so this may be a read error. The sample is drawn from a study of blood T cells in healthy people across ages. CDR1 and CDR2 from the germline V gene are LGHDT and YNNKEL (reference sequence). There are 19 residues in the CDR3. A J-beta primer mix and a sample-barcoded 5' primer were used in a second PCR of about 7 to 12 cycles. TCRdb used MiXCR to reprocess the 5' RACE reads, holding one entry per CDR3 protein. The profile covers approximately 810,000 distinct CDR3 sequences, with around 28% appearing a single time and around 15% taken by the ten largest.

The chain employs TRBV3-1 and TRBJ2-4; 12 nucleotides agree with TRBD2. The J call is uncertain, as TRBJ2-5 better fits the DNA end. Material: blood. The TCR was taken from a woman aged 80 or older in good health. The CDR3 DNA is TGTGCCAGCAACCAAGTGGGGCTAGCGGGGGGGCCTTTACGGGAGACCCAGTACTTC. Its protein product is CASNQVGLAGGPLRETQYF.